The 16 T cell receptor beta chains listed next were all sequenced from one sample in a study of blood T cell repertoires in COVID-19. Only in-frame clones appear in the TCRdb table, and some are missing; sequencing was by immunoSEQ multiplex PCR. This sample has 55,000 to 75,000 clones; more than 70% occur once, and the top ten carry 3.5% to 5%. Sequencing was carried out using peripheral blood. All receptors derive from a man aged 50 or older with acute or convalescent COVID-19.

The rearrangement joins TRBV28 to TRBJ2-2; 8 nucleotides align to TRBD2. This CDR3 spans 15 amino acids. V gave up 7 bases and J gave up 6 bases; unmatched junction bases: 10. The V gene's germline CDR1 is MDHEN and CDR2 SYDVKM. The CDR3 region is CASTQKLAAAGELFF. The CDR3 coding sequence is TGTGCCAGCACTCAAAAACTAGCGGCGGCCGGGGAGCTGTTTTTT.

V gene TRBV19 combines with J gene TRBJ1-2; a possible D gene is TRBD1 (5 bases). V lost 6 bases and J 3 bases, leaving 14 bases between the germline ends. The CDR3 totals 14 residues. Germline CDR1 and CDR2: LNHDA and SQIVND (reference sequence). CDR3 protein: CASRVTGVDYGYTF. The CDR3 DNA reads TGTGCCAGTAGAGTAACGGGGGTTGACTATGGCTACACCTTC.

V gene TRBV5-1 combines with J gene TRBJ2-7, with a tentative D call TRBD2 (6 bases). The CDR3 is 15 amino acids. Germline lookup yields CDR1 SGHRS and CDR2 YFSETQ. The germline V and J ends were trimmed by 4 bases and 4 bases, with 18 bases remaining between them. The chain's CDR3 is CASSTGGGGNYEQYF. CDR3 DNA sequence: TGCGCCAGCAGCACTGGCGGTGGGGGGAATTACGAGCAGTACTTC.

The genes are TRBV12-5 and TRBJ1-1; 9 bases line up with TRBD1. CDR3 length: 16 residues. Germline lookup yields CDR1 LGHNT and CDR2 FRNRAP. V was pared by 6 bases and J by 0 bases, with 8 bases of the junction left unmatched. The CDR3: CASGLGQGKMNTEAFF. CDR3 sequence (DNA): TGTGCTAGTGGACTCGGACAGGGGAAGATGAACACTGAAGCTTTCTTT.

The CDR3 sequence is CASSFGSGRAADTQYF. CDR3 nucleotide sequence: TGTGCCAGCAGTTTCGGTAGCGGGAGGGCAGCGGATACGCAGTATTTT. V usage is TRBV28 and J usage is TRBJ2-3; 11 bases align to TRBD2. CDR1 and CDR2 (germline): MDHEN, SYDVKM. This CDR3 region has 16 residues. V lost 3 bases to trimming and J lost 6 bases; unmatched junction nucleotides: 8.

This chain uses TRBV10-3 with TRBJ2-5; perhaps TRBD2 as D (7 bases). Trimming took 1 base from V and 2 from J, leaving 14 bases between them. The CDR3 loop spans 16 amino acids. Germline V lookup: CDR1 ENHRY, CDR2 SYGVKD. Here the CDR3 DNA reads TGTGCCATCAGTGAGTTTCGGGGGGCCACACAAGAGACCCAGTACTTC. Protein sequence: CAISEFRGATQETQYF.

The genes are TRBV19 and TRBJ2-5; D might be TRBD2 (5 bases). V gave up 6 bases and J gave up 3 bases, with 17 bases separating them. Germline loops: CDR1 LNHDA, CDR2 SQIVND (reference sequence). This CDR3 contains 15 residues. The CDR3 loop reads CASRAAGAGKETQYF. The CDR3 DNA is TGTGCCAGTAGGGCTGCGGGCGCGGGTAAAGAGACCCAGTACTTC. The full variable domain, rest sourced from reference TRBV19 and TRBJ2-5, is DGGITQSPKYLFRKEGQNVTLSCEQNLNHDAMYWYRQDPGQGLRLIYYSQIVNDFQKGDIAEGYSVSREKKESFPLTVTSAQKNPTAFYLCASRAAGAGKETQYFGPGTRLLVL.

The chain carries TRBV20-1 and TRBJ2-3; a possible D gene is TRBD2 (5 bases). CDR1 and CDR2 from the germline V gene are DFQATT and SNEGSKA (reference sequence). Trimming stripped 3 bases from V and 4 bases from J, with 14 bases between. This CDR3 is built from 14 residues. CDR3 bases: TGCAGTGCTAGTGAGGGCATGGTCTCAGATACGCAGTATTTT. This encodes CSASEGMVSDTQYF.

The chain's CDR3 is CAISGPGQGVPNTGELFF. The CDR3 DNA is TGTGCCATCAGTGGACCGGGACAGGGGGTACCGAACACCGGGGAGCTGTTTTTT. The chain has TRBV10-3 and TRBJ2-2; 11 nucleotides match TRBD1. The V and J ends lost 4 bases and 0 bases, in that order; junction bases with no gene match: 7. The CDR3 totals 18 residues. The germline CDR1 and CDR2 sequences are ENHRY and SYGVKD.

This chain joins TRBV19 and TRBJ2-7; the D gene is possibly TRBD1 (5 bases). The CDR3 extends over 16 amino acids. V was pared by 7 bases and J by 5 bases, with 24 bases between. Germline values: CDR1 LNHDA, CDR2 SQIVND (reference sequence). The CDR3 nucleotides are TGTGCCAGTACCATAAAGTTTGGGGCCGGTTTTGACGAGCAGTACTTC. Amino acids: CASTIKFGAGFDEQYF. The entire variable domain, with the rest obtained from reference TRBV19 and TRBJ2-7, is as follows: DGGITQSPKYLFRKEGQNVTLSCEQNLNHDAMYWYRQDPGQGLRLIYYSQIVNDFQKGDIAEGYSVSREKKESFPLTVTSAQKNPTAFYLCASTIKFGAGFDEQYFGPGTRLTVT.

The CDR3 here is CASSGPWASGSDEQFF. CDR3 sequence (DNA): TGCGCCAGCAGTGGCCCTTGGGCTAGCGGGAGCGATGAGCAGTTCTTC. J is TRBJ2-1 and V is TRBV10-1; 10 bases fit TRBD2. CDR3 length equals 16 residues. CDR1 WNHNN and CDR2 SYGVQD come from the germline V gene (reference sequence). The V gene end was trimmed by 4 bases and the J gene end by 8 bases; junction bases not matched to a gene: 11.

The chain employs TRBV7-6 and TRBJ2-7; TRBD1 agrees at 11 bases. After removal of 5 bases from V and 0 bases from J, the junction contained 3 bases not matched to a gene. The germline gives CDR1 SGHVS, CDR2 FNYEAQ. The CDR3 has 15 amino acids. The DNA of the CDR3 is TGTGCCAGCAGCCTCGGGACAGGGGGCTCCTACGAGCAGTACTTC. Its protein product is CASSLGTGGSYEQYF.

The CDR3 region has the DNA TGTGCCAGCAGCGGTCGGACTAGCACAGATACGCAGTATTTT. It encodes CASSGRTSTDTQYF. V and J are TRBV7-8 and TRBJ2-3, with a possible D match to TRBD2 (5 bases). The V end lost 5 bases, the J end lost 0 bases, and 9 bases lay between the germline ends. The germline gives CDR1 SGHVS, CDR2 FQNEAQ. CDR3 length equals 14 residues.

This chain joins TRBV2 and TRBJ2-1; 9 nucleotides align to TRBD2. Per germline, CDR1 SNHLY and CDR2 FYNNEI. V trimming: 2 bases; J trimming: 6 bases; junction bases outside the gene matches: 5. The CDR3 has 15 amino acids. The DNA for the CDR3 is TGTGCCAGCAGTGAAATAGCGGGAGTGTCCAATGAGCAGTTCTTC. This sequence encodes CASSEIAGVSNEQFF.

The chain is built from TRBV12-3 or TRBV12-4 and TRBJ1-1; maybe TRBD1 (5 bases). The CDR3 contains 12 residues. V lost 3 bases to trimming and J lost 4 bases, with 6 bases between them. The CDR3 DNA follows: TGTGCCAGCAGTTTGGGGCGCACTGAAGCTTTCTTT. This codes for CASSLGRTEAFF.

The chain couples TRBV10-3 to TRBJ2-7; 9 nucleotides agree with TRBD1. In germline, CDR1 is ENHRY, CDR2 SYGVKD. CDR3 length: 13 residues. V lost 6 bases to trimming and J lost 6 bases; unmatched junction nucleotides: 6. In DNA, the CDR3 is TGTGCCATCAGAATGGGACAGGGTGGCGAGCAGTACTTC. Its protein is CAIRMGQGGEQYF.